This paragraph covers one TCR beta chain sequence. The data originate from a study of blood T cell repertoires in COVID-19. V lost 2 bases and J lost 4; bases outside the gene matches: 10. This CDR3 is built from 17 residues. The germline CDR1 and CDR2 sequences are SEHNR and FQNEAQ (reference sequence). Authors' analysis steps: From reference gene primer amplification, estimates of nucleated cell counts were derived. TCRdb keeps only in-frame clones here, not all; method: immunoSEQ multiplex PCR. V, J and clone size derive from that table, while D and trimming were established from the DNA sequence. The table lists about 400,000 clones, roughly 88% of them singletons, with around 2% in the top ten. Living in about 25 US areas, the participants were between roughly 18 and 89 years of age. Participants had their cohort set by participant-reported clinical history.

This sequence joins TRBV7-9 and TRBJ1-2; the match to TRBD1 covers 10 bases. Sequencing input: PBMCs or T cells enriched from blood (not recorded which). The clonotype comes from a woman between 40 and 50 years old with acute COVID-19. The CDR3 loop is CASSLRDRGESSYGYTF. The DNA for the CDR3 is TGTGCCAGCAGCTTAAGGGACAGGGGCGAGTCTAGCTATGGCTACACCTTC.